A single sample is the source of the 9 T cell receptor beta chains below, sequenced in a study of control samples from healthy donors and cancer patients. Here immunoSEQ multiplex PCR was the method, and the copy in TCRdb shows in-frame clones only, minus some. Its table records roughly 200,000 clones. The sample was blood. The receptor source for this set is a woman under 40 in good health.

The chain links TRBV11-2 to TRBJ2-1; D is uncertain. The length of the CDR3 is 13 residues. Between the trimmed V and J ends, which lost 1 base and 7 bases, there was a span of 8 bases. CDR1 is SGHAT, CDR2 FQNNGV, per germline. This CDR3 reads CASSLVDWNEQFF. The DNA of the CDR3 is TGTGCCAGCAGCTTAGTCGATTGGAATGAGCAGTTCTTC.

The genes are TRBV11-2 and TRBJ2-1, with TRBD1 matching 10 bases. Germline V gives CDR1 SGHAT, CDR2 FQNNGV. The V gene end was trimmed by 5 bases and the J gene end by 3 bases; junction bases not matched to a gene: 16. The CDR3 consists of 19 residues. This CDR3 is CASSTRPGQGYKGYNEQFF. CDR3 in DNA: TGTGCCAGCAGCACAAGACCGGGACAGGGGTACAAGGGCTACAATGAGCAGTTCTTC. Combining the CDR3 with reference TRBV11-2 and TRBJ2-1 gives the whole variable domain EAGVAQSPRYKIIEKRQSVAFWCNPISGHATLYWYQQILGQGPKLLIQFQNNGVVDDSQLPKDRFSAERLKGVDSTLKIQPAKLEDSAVYLCASSTRPGQGYKGYNEQFFGPGTRLTVL.

The chain links TRBV18 to TRBJ2-3; TRBD2 agrees at 7 bases. With V trimmed by 6 bases and J by 0 bases, 9 bases remained unmatched. This CDR3 has 16 amino acids. Germline CDR1 is KGHSH and CDR2 is LQKENI. In DNA, the CDR3 is TGTGCCAGCTCCACCCAGCGGGGAGCTAGCACAGATACGCAGTATTTT. It specifies CASSTQRGASTDTQYF.

The chain is built from TRBV24-1 and TRBJ1-2; unclear D gene. CDR1 is KGHDR and CDR2 is SFDVKD in the germline V gene. With 2 bases removed from V and 4 bases from J, the gap between germline ends came to 7 bases. There are 13 residues in the CDR3. Here the CDR3 DNA reads TGTGCCACCAGTGATTCAGACTTCTATGGCTACACCTTC. Residues: CATSDSDFYGYTF.

The CDR3 spells CSVENQGEETQYF. The CDR3 DNA follows: TGCAGCGTTGAAAACCAGGGGGAAGAGACCCAGTACTTC. The chain has TRBV29-1 and TRBJ2-5, with 7 bases that match TRBD1. The J segment lost 3 bases and the V segment lost 2 bases, leaving 3 bases of the junction unmatched. The germline gives CDR1 SQVTM, CDR2 ANQGSEA. CDR3 size: 13 residues.

This sequence joins TRBV18 and TRBJ2-3; weak D call: TRBD1 (6 bases). V was trimmed by 3 bases and J by 6 bases, leaving 13 bases between them. The CDR3 covers 14 residues. The V gene's germline CDR1 is KGHSH and CDR2 LQKENI. The CDR3 spells CASSPMGADDTQYF. CDR3 nucleotide sequence: TGTGCCAGCTCACCCATGGGGGCGGACGATACGCAGTATTTT.

The chain employs TRBV15 and TRBJ1-1; D not resolved. Trimming shortened V by 3 bases and J by 1 base, and 9 bases separated the two germline ends. The germline CDR1 and CDR2 sequences are LNHNV and YYDKDF (reference sequence). The CDR3 length is 14 residues. The CDR3 is CATSSGRWNTEAFF. The CDR3, as DNA: TGTGCCACCAGCAGCGGGAGGTGGAACACTGAAGCTTTCTTT.

The rearrangement links TRBV7-3 to TRBJ2-4; tentative D call: TRBD1 (6 bases). V lost 1 base and J 0 bases, leaving 16 bases between the germline ends. Germline-derived CDR1 and CDR2 are SGHTA and FQGTGA. This CDR3 has 18 residues. The CDR3 spells CASSLISRADRAKNIQYF. The CDR3, as DNA: TGTGCCAGCAGCTTAATAAGTCGGGCGGACAGAGCCAAAAACATTCAGTACTTC. The variable domain in full, with the rest retrieved from reference TRBV7-3 and TRBJ2-4, is GAGVSQTPSNKVTEKGKYVELRCDPISGHTALYWYRQSLGQGPEFLIYFQGTGAADDSGLPNDRFFAVRPEGSVSTLKIQRTERGDSAVYLCASSLISRADRAKNIQYFGAGTRLSVL.

The V gene is TRBV4-3, the J gene TRBJ1-6; tentative D call: TRBD1 (6 bases). V lost 2 bases to trimming and J lost 0 bases, with 14 bases between them. The CDR3 contains 18 residues. CDR1 is LGHNA, CDR2 YSLEER, per germline. The CDR3 region has the DNA TGCGCCAGCAGCCAAAATTCGGGGGGCGCCTCCTATAATTCACCCCTCCACTTT. Translated, it gives CASSQNSGGASYNSPLHF.